This is a list of T cell receptor beta chains from one sample in a study of tumor-infiltrating lymphocytes in localized non-small cell lung cancer. Some clones are missing from TCRdb's copy, which holds only in-frame ones; the method was immunoSEQ multiplex PCR. The table has approximately 12,000 clones, 75% to 80% seen once. The sequenced sample was uninvolved lung tissue not adjacent to the tumor. The receptors originated from a human donor with non-small cell lung cancer. CDR3s include the opening cysteine and the closing phenylalanine or tryptophan. The D gene is left open where the match is weak. Rows give clone size only sometimes, using once, few, many, or a class for an expanded clone.

v_call	j_call	d_call	clone_size	cdr3_nt	cdr3_aa
TRBV27	TRBJ2-7	.	large	TGTGCCACCCTTGGGGGCGAGCAGTACTTC	CATLGGEQYF
TRBV29-1	TRBJ2-7	.	.	TGCAGCGTCGCTACAGGGTCCGACCCCTACGAGCAGTACTTC	CSVATGSDPYEQYF
TRBV29-1	TRBJ1-2	.	.	TGCAGCGTTGTGCGGACCGCGGACTCGGGCTACACCTTC	CSVVRTADSGYTF
TRBV27	TRBJ2-2	.	.	TGTGCCAGCAGTCCCCCCCAGGTGCCCGGGGAGCTGTTTTTT	CASSPPQVPGELFF
TRBV10-3	TRBJ1-2	.	.	TGTGCCATCACCGAAACTAACTATGGCTACACCTTC	CAITETNYGYTF
TRBV5-1	TRBJ2-1	.	.	TGCGCCAGCAGCCCGGCGGGGGCGAGTGGGATTCTAGAGCAGTTCTTC	CASSPAGASGILEQFF
TRBV7-3	TRBJ1-2	.	.	TGTGCCAGCAGCTTAACCAGAGAACATGGCTACACCTTC	CASSLTREHGYTF
TRBV11-2	TRBJ1-3	.	.	TGTGCCAGCAGCTTAGTGGCCGGGGCTCCTGGAAACACCATATATTTT	CASSLVAGAPGNTIYF
TRBV7-2	TRBJ1-1	.	.	TGTGCCAGCAGAACAGTGGGGGGGGCCGCTGAAGCTTTCTTT	CASRTVGGAAEAFF
TRBV7-2	TRBJ2-7	TRBD1	few	TGTGCCAGCAGCTTATCGGGCAGGGGGCTTCTCGAGCAGTACTTC	CASSLSGRGLLEQYF
TRBV28	TRBJ1-1	.	.	TGTGCCAGCAGTTTAGCTCGGGACTGGGCTTTCTTT	CASSLARDWAFF
TRBV7-2	TRBJ1-3	.	.	TGTGCCAGCAGCCCCCAGGGTGTGTATGGAAACACCATATATTTT	CASSPQGVYGNTIYF
TRBV5-4	TRBJ1-6	.	.	TGTGCCAGCAGCTTTCGGGAGGTTAATTCACCCCTCCACTTT	CASSFREVNSPLHF
TRBV2	TRBJ1-5	.	.	TGTGCCAGCAGCCAAAGCCAGGGCCAGCCCCAGCATTTT	CASSQSQGQPQHF
TRBV7-2	TRBJ1-5	TRBD1	.	TGTGCCAGCAGCTTCATGACAGGGAACAATCAGCCCCAGCATTTT	CASSFMTGNNQPQHF
TRBV2	TRBJ2-7	.	.	TGTGCCAGCACTGGGGCCCTCTCCTACGAGCAGTACTTC	CASTGALSYEQYF
TRBV9	TRBJ2-1	TRBD2	.	TGTGCCAGCAGCGTAGCCGGACTAGCGGGAGGGGCAAATGAGCAGTTCTTC	CASSVAGLAGGANEQFF